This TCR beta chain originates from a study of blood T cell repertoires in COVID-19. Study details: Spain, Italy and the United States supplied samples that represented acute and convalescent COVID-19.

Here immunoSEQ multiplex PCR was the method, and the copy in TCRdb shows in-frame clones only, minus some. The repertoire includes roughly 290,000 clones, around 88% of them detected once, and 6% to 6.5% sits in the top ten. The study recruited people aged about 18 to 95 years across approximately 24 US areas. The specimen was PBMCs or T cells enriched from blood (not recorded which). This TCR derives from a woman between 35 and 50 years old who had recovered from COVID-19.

CDR3 protein: CASSFEGRGLTNEKLFF. CDR3 bases: TGTGCCAGCAGTTTCGAGGGCAGGGGGCTCACTAATGAAAAACTGTTTTTT. The genes are TRBV28 and TRBJ1-4; 8 bases are shared with TRBD1. The CDR3 runs to 17 residues. The V gene end was trimmed by 3 bases and the J gene end by 2 bases; junction bases not matched to a gene: 8. Germline CDR1 and CDR2: MDHEN and SYDVKM.